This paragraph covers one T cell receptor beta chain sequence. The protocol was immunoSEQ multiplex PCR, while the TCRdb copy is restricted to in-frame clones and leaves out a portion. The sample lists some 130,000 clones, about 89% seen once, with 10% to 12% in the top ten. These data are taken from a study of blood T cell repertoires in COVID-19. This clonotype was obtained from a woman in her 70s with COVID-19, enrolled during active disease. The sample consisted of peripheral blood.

CDR3 region: CASTPPRTSGAYEQYF. The CDR3 DNA reads as TGTGCCAGCACCCCCCCGAGGACTAGCGGAGCCTACGAGCAGTACTTC. The rearrangement links TRBV28 to TRBJ2-7, with 10 positions matching TRBD2. The CDR3 extends over 16 amino acids. Germline V lookup: CDR1 MDHEN, CDR2 SYDVKM. V dropped 7 bases and J dropped 2; count of bases not matched to a gene: 11.